This TCR beta chain was recovered during a study of PD-L1 blockade in urothelial cancer. Study context: Patients with male sex and bladder-origin urothelial cancer accounted for about 90% of the 29 enrolled.

The CDR3 spans 13 residues. Germline CDR1 is WNHNN and CDR2 is SYGVQD (reference sequence). Trimming cost V 6 bases and J 5 bases; bases outside gene matches: 5. Clones were read by immunoSEQ multiplex PCR, and TCRdb kept only the in-frame ones, dropping some. The repertoire holds about 39,000 clones, approximately 90% seen once, with about 1.9% in the top ten. The chain links TRBV10-1 to TRBJ2-7, with 9 bases that match TRBD1. Sample: PBMCs, taken around atezolizumab (anti-PD-L1) treatment. This TCR came from a man in his 60s with urothelial cancer. Written as DNA, the CDR3 is TGCGCCAGCAGCCCCGGGACAGGGAACGAGCAGTACTTC. Its translation is CASSPGTGNEQYF.